The clone carrying this TCR beta chain has a count of ten or more. Its antigen is as yet unknown. This entry is derived from a study of blood T cells in healthy people across ages. Points from the study as a whole: With naive T cell percentage, TCR beta diversity showed a strong correlation. When set beside aged donors, long-lived donors presented more naive CD4+ cells and higher diversity.

Healthy Caucasians from Russia aged about 6 to 90 served as donors. Collection of roughly 10 milliliters of peripheral blood was performed for each donor. The authors ran a second PCR of roughly 6 to 12 cycles using a sample-barcoded 5' primer and a J-beta primer mix. TCRdb used MiXCR to reprocess the 5' RACE reads, holding one entry per CDR3 protein. The sample contains 630,000 or so distinct CDR3 sequences, 25% to 35% of which appear only once. The clonotype originates from a woman aged 80 or over in good health. The material sequenced was blood.

The chain's CDR3 is CASSQDRLNELNTDTQYF. The CDR3 DNA reads as TGTGCCAGCAGCCAAGATCGGCTCAACGAACTTAACACAGATACGCAGTATTTT. This rearrangement joins TRBV4-2 to TRBJ2-3; unclear D gene. The V end was cut by 0 bases, the J end by 2 bases, with 18 bases between. CDR1 LGHNA and CDR2 YNFKEQ come from the germline V gene. The CDR3 is 18 amino acids.